This TCR beta chain originates from a study of chemoradiotherapy in HPV16-positive cancers. In the study overall: Candidate HPV-specific clones and shared TCR motifs came from two HPV16-positive patients.

This CDR3 comprises 18 residues. Germline V CDR1 and CDR2: KGHSH, LQKENI. The ends were cut back, 0 bases at V and 4 bases at J, with 19 bases in the middle. This table comes from immunoSEQ multiplex PCR, and its TCRdb copy is limited to in-frame clones, with some not included. The sample has 25,000 to 35,000 clones; 88% are singletons. The chain is built from TRBV18 and TRBJ1-3; D is unresolved. The source was blood, collected from a patient who underwent chemoradiotherapy. This clonotype was obtained from a human donor with HPV-associated anogenital cancer. The CDR3 DNA reads TGTGCCAGCTCACCACCGATTTACCGGACGGAGGCAGGAAACACCATATATTTT. This encodes CASSPPIYRTEAGNTIYF.